The 23 T cell receptor beta chains reported below all come from one sample, sequenced in a study of cytomegalovirus exposure and HLA in healthy donors. The PCR contained 60 Vbeta and 13 Jbeta primers. Libraries were prepared by immunoSEQ multiplex PCR; TCRdb keeps only in-frame clonotypes and omits some of them. The sample records under 150,000 clones, 80% to 85% being singletons. The specimen was PBMCs. These receptors were taken from a boy younger than 18 in good health and CMV-seronegative.

A single count supports this clone. This chain joins TRBV19 and TRBJ1-1; 7 bases agree with TRBD1. Germline CDR1 is LNHDA and CDR2 is SQIVND (reference sequence). This CDR3 spans 16 amino acids. The V and J ends lost 1 base and 0 bases, in that order; junction bases with no gene match: 5. The CDR3 sequence: CASSIGLDRMNTEAFF. The CDR3, as DNA: TGTGCCAGTAGTATAGGTTTGGACAGGATGAACACTGAAGCTTTCTTT. Variable domain in full (rest from reference TRBV19 and TRBJ1-1): DGGITQSPKYLFRKEGQNVTLSCEQNLNHDAMYWYRQDPGQGLRLIYYSQIVNDFQKGDIAEGYSVSREKKESFPLTVTSAQKNPTAFYLCASSIGLDRMNTEAFFGQGTRLTVV.

The chain employs TRBV4-1 and TRBJ2-7; a possible D gene is TRBD2 (5 bases). Looked up from germline, CDR1 is MGHRA and CDR2 is YSYEKL. The CDR3 has 16 residues. The ends were cut back, 1 base at V and 0 bases at J, with 13 bases in the middle. Here the CDR3 DNA reads TGCGCCAGCAGCCAAGGTTCACCAGCGGACTCCTACGAGCAGTACTTC. Encoded protein: CASSQGSPADSYEQYF.

This CDR3 is CASRVRAGSYNEQFF. The CDR3 coding sequence is TGCGCCAGCAGGGTCCGGGCGGGCTCCTACAATGAGCAGTTCTTC. The rearrangement links TRBV5-1 to TRBJ2-1; TRBD2 might be the D (5 bases). Per the germline V gene, CDR1 is SGHRS and CDR2 is YFSETQ. The CDR3 totals 15 residues. V was trimmed by 5 bases and J by 0 bases, leaving 12 bases between them.

The chain uses TRBV6-6 and TRBJ1-1; 8 nucleotides align to TRBD1. V shed 6 bases and J 5 bases; nucleotides not matched to a gene: 8. The CDR3 extends over 14 amino acids. Germline lookup yields CDR1 MNHNY and CDR2 SVGAGI (reference sequence). CDR3 coding DNA: TGTGCCAGCAGCCAACAGGGGGGGCTGACTGAAGCTTTCTTT. It is translated as CASSQQGGLTEAFF.

The chain uses TRBV6-6 and TRBJ2-1; the match to TRBD2 covers 7 bases. J gave up 8 bases and V 3 bases, and 10 bases lay outside the gene matches. From germline, CDR1 is MNHNY and CDR2 SVGAGI (reference sequence). This CDR3 contains 15 residues. CDR3 DNA sequence: TGTGCCAGCAGTTATTGGGGGGAGGGTCGGGATGAGCAGTTCTTC. This gives the protein CASSYWGEGRDEQFF.

This clone was seen a handful of times. This chain links TRBV7-8 with TRBJ2-1, with TRBD2 as a possible D gene (6 bases). CDR1 is SGHVS, CDR2 FQNEAQ, per germline. V lost 5 bases and J 7 bases, leaving 18 bases between the germline ends. The CDR3 runs 15 residues. CDR3 residues: CASSPEAGRGNEQFF. The CDR3 DNA sequence: TGTGCCAGCAGCCCCGAGGCCGGGCGGGGTAATGAGCAGTTCTTC.

This chain joins TRBV5-5 and TRBJ2-5; 8 nucleotides agree with TRBD1. The junction had 13 bases not matched to a gene; V was cut back by 5 bases and J by 4 bases. Germline lookup yields CDR1 SGHKS and CDR2 YYEKEE (reference sequence). CDR3 length equals 16 residues. The CDR3 loop is CASSSSEDRDRETQYF. The CDR3 nucleotides read TGTGCCAGCAGTTCCTCCGAGGACAGGGATAGAGAGACCCAGTACTTC.

This rearrangement joins TRBV7-3 to TRBJ1-1; tentatively, D is TRBD1 (6 bases). CDR1 is SGHTA, CDR2 FQGTGA, per germline. The length of the CDR3 is 14 residues. V was trimmed by 4 bases and J by 0 bases, leaving 9 bases between them. The CDR3 bases are TGTGCCAGCAGCTCAGGGGAGATGAACACTGAAGCTTTCTTT. Its translation is CASSSGEMNTEAFF.

CDR3 coding DNA: TGTGCCAGCAGCGTGGGGACTTCCTACGAGCAGTACTTC. The encoded protein is CASSVGTSYEQYF. The chain couples TRBV7-6 to TRBJ2-7, with a possible D match to TRBD2 (6 bases). Germline loops: CDR1 SGHVS, CDR2 FNYEAQ. Trimming removed 5 bases from V and 1 base from J, with 9 bases in between. This CDR3 contains 13 residues. The entire variable domain, with the rest obtained from reference TRBV7-6 and TRBJ2-7, is as follows: GAGVSQSPRYKVTKRGQDVALRCDPISGHVSLYWYRQALGQGPEFLTYFNYEAQQDKSGLPNDRFSAERPEGSISTLTIQRTEQRDSAMYRCASSVGTSYEQYFGPGTRLTVT.

The gene calls are TRBV30 and TRBJ2-1; D perhaps matches TRBD1 (5 bases). The CDR3 consists of 12 residues. V lost 5 bases and J 3 bases, leaving 8 bases between the germline ends. Germline V lookup: CDR1 GTSNPN, CDR2 SVGIG (reference sequence). The CDR3 protein is CAWCRVYNEQFF. The CDR3 DNA is TGTGCCTGGTGCAGGGTCTACAATGAGCAGTTCTTC.

This clone was seen a single time. The genes are TRBV9 and TRBJ2-3; the match to TRBD1 covers 9 bases. This CDR3 contains 16 residues. V lost 4 bases to trimming and J lost 3 bases; unmatched junction nucleotides: 9. From germline, CDR1 is SGDLS and CDR2 YYNGEE. The DNA for the CDR3 is TGTGCCAGCAGCTCACGTCCCGGGACAGGGACAGATACGCAGTATTTT. This gives the protein CASSSRPGTGTDTQYF.

V is TRBV11-3 and J is TRBJ2-3, with TRBD2 identical over 8 bases. This CDR3 spans 15 amino acids. Germline V gives CDR1 SGHNT, CDR2 YENEEA. Unmatched junction bases numbered 6, after V lost 5 bases and J lost 2 bases. The CDR3 nucleotides read TGTGCCAGCAGCCCCTTACTAGCGGTCACAGATACGCAGTATTTT. Translated, it gives CASSPLLAVTDTQYF.

V is TRBV30 and J is TRBJ2-1; 8 bases are a match to TRBD2. J was trimmed by 10 bases and V by 0 bases; bases with no gene match: 11. This CDR3 is built from 15 residues. CDR1 and CDR2 from the germline V gene are GTSNPN and SVGIG (reference sequence). The CDR3 DNA follows: TGTGCCTGGAGTGTGTCCAGCGGGAGTGTCCGGGAGCAGTTCTTC. Its protein is CAWSVSSGSVREQFF.

This rearrangement joins TRBV4-2 to TRBJ2-1, with D uncertain. CDR1 is LGHNA, CDR2 YNFKEQ, per germline. The germline V and J ends were trimmed by 3 bases and 0 bases, with 12 bases remaining between them. This CDR3 contains 16 residues. For the CDR3, the DNA is TGTGCCAGCAGCCAGACTCCGTGGAGCTCCTACAATGAGCAGTTCTTC. Translation gives CASSQTPWSSYNEQFF.

The sample holds a few counts of this clone. The rearrangement links TRBV5-1 to TRBJ1-6; no firm D call. Trimming cost V 0 bases and J 10 bases, with 17 bases left between them. Germline V gene data show CDR1 as SGHRS and CDR2 as YFSETQ. The CDR3 loop spans 16 amino acids. CDR3 region: CASSLGWIGEGSPLHF. In DNA, the CDR3 is TGCGCCAGCAGCTTGGGCTGGATCGGGGAAGGCTCACCCCTCCACTTT.

CDR3 in amino acids: CSVYILDTDLTMNTEAFF. CDR3 nucleotides: TGCAGCGTCTATATCTTGGACACGGATCTTACGATGAACACTGAAGCTTTCTTT. This sequence joins TRBV29-1 and TRBJ1-1; maybe TRBD1 (5 bases). This CDR3 has 18 amino acids. In germline, CDR1 is SQVTM, CDR2 ANQGSEA. Trimming took 6 bases from V and 0 from J, leaving 26 bases between them. The full variable domain, with the rest looked up from reference TRBV29-1 and TRBJ1-1, is SAVISQKPSRDICQRGTSLTIQCQVDSQVTMMFWYRQQPGQSLTLIATANQGSEATYESGFVIDKFPISRPNLTFSTLTVSNMSPEDSSIYLCSVYILDTDLTMNTEAFFGQGTRLTVV.

This clone was seen only once. The V call is TRBV10-3, the J call TRBJ2-7, with a weak D call TRBD2 (6 bases). The CDR3 totals 15 residues. Per the germline V gene, CDR1 is ENHRY and CDR2 is SYGVKD. Trimming removed 6 bases from V and 3 bases from J, with 18 bases in between. The CDR3 sequence is CAIRAGLATFYEQYF. The CDR3 coding sequence is TGTGCCATCAGGGCCGGGCTAGCGACTTTCTACGAGCAGTACTTC.

This clone was observed a handful of times. The V call is TRBV5-1, the J call TRBJ1-1; unclear D gene. The CDR3 sequence is 16 residues long. The V gene lost 5 bases and the J gene lost 1 base, with 18 bases spanning the gap. CDR1 SGHRS and CDR2 YFSETQ come from the germline V gene. CDR3 bases: TGCGCCAGCAGAGTGGCGTTCGCAGGTTCGAACACTGAAGCTTTCTTT. It is translated as CASRVAFAGSNTEAFF.

This clone showed up just a few times. The chain combines TRBV5-4 with TRBJ1-2, with D maybe TRBD1 (6 bases). The CDR3 covers 13 residues. Germline CDR1 SGHNT, CDR2 YYREEE (reference sequence). Trimming cost V 1 base and J 5 bases, with 9 bases left between them. The CDR3, as DNA: TGTGCCAGCAGCTTGTGGGGGCTTTATGGCTACACCTTC. Residues: CASSLWGLYGYTF.

This chain joins TRBV30 and TRBJ1-5; weak D call: TRBD1 (5 bases). V lost 1 base and J lost 6, with 10 bases in between. The germline CDR1 and CDR2 sequences are GTSNPN and SVGIG (reference sequence). The CDR3 is 13 amino acids. The CDR3 sequence is CAWSAGISQPQHF. In DNA form, the CDR3 reads TGTGCCTGGAGTGCAGGGATCAGTCAGCCCCAGCATTTT.

The gene calls are TRBV5-6 and TRBJ1-5; D is unclear. Trimming removed 1 base from V and 1 base from J, with 9 bases in between. In germline, CDR1 is SGHDT, CDR2 YYEEEE. There are 15 residues in the CDR3. In DNA, the CDR3 is TGTGCCAGCAGCTTGTACGACACCAGCAATCAGCCCCAGCATTTT. Encoded protein: CASSLYDTSNQPQHF.

The rearrangement joins TRBV2 to TRBJ2-3; 7 bases agree with TRBD2. Germline trimming cut 5 bases from V and 2 bases from J; bases unmatched to any gene: 7. Per germline, CDR1 SNHLY and CDR2 FYNNEI. There are 15 residues in the CDR3. This CDR3 is CASSWASGATDTQYF. DNA of the CDR3: TGTGCCAGCAGTTGGGCTAGCGGCGCCACAGATACGCAGTATTTT.

V gene TRBV6-1 combines with J gene TRBJ2-4, with TRBD2 matching over 11 bases. The germline V gene encodes CDR1 MNHNS and CDR2 SASEGT. CDR3 size: 16 residues. V was clipped by 3 bases and J by 3 bases; unmatched bases: 4. In DNA form, the CDR3 reads TGTGCCAGCAGTGATAGGGGACTAGCGGTCAAAAACATTCAGTACTTC. It codes for CASSDRGLAVKNIQYF.